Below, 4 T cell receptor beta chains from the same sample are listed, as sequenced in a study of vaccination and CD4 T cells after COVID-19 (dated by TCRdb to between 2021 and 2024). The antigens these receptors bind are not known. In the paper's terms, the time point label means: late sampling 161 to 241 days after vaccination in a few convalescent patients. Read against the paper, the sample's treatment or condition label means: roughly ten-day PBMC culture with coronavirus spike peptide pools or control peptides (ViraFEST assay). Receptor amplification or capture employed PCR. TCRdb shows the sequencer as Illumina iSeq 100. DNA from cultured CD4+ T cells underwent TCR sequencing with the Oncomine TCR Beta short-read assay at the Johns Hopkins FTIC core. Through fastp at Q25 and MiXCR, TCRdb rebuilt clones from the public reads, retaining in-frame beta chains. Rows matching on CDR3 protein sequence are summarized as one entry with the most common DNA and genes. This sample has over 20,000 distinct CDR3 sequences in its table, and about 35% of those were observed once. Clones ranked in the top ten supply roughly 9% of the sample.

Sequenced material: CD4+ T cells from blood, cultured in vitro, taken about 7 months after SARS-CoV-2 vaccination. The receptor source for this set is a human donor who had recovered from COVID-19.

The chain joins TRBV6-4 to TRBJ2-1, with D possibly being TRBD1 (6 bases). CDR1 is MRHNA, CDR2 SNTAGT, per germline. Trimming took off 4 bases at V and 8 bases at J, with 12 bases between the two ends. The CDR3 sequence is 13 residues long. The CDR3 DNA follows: TGTGCCAGCAGTGTCACAGGGAATGATGAGCAGTTCTTC. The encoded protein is CASSVTGNDEQFF.

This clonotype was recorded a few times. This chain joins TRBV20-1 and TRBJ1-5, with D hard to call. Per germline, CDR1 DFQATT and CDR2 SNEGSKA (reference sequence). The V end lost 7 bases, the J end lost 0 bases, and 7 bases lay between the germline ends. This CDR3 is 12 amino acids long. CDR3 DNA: TGCAGTGGCCAGAGTAGCAATCAGCCCCAGCATTTT. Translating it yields CSGQSSNQPQHF.

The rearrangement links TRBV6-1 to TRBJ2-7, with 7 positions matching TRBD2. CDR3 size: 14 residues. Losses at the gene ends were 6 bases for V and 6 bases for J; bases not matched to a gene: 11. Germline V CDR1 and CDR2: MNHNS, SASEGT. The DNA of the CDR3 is TGTGCCAGCAGGACCGGGAGGCCCCCCCCCGAGCAGTACTTC. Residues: CASRTGRPPPEQYF.

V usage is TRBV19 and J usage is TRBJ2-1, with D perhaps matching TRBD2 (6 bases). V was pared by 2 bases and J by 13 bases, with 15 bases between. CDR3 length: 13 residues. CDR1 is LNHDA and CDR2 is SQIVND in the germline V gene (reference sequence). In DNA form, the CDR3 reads TGTGCCAGTAGTATAAAGACGGGACTCGATCAGTTCTTC. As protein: CASSIKTGLDQFF.